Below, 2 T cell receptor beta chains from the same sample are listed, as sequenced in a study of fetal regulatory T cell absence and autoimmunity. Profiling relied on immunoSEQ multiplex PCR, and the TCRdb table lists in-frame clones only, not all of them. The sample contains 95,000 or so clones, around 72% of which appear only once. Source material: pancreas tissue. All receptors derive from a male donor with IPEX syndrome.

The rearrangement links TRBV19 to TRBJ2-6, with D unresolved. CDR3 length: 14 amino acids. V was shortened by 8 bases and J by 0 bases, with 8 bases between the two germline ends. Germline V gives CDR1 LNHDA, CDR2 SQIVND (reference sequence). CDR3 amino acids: CASAPASGANVLTF. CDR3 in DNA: TGTGCCAGTGCCCCAGCCTCTGGGGCCAACGTCCTGACTTTC.

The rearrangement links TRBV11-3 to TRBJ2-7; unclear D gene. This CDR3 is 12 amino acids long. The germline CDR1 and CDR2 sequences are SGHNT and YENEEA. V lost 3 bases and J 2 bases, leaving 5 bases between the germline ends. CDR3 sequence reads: CASSFYTYEQYF. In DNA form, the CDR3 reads TGTGCCAGCAGCTTTTACACCTACGAGCAGTACTTC.